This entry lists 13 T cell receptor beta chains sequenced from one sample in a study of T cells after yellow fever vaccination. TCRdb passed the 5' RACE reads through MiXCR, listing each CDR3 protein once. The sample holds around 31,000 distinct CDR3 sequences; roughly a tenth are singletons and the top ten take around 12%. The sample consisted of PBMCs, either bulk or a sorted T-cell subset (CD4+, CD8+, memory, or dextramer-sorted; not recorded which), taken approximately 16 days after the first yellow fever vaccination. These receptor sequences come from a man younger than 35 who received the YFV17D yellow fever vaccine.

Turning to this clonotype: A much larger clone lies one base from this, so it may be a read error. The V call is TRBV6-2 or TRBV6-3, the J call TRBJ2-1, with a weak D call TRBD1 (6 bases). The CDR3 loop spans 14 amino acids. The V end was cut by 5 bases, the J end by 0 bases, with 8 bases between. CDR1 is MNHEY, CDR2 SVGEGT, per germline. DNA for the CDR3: TGTGCCAGCAGTGGACAGAGCTCCTACAATGAGCAGTTCTTC. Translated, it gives CASSGQSSYNEQFF.

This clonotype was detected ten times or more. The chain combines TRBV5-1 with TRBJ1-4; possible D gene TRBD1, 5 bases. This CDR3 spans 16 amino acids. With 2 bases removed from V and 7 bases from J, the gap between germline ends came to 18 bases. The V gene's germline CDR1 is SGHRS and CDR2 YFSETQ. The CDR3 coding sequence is TGCGCCAGCAGCTTTGGGACGGTATCATCGGGTGAAAAACTGTTTTTT. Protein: CASSFGTVSSGEKLFF.

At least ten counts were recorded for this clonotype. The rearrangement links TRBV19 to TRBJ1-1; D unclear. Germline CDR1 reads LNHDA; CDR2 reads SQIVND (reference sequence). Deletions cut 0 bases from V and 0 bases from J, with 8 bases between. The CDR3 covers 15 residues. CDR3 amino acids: CASSIDWLMNTEAFF. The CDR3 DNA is TGTGCCAGTAGTATAGATTGGCTGATGAACACTGAAGCTTTCTTT.

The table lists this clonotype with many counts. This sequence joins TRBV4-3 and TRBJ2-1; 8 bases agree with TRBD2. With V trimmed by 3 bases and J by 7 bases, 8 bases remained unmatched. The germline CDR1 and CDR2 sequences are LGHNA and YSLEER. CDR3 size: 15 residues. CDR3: CASSQPSGGRNEQFF. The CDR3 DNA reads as TGCGCCAGCAGCCAGCCCAGCGGGGGTAGGAATGAGCAGTTCTTC.

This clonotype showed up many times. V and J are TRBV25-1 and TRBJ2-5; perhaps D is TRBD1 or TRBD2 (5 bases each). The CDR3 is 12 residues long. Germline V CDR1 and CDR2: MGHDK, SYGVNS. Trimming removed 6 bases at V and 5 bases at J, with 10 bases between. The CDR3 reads CASRGVGETQYF. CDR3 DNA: TGTGCCAGCAGGGGGGTGGGGGAGACCCAGTACTTC.

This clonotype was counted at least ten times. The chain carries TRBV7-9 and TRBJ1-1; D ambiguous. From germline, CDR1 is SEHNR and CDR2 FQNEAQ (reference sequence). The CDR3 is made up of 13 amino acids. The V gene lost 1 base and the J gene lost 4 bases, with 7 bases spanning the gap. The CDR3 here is CASSLGEGTEAFF. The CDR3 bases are TGTGCCAGCAGCTTAGGGGAGGGCACTGAAGCTTTCTTT. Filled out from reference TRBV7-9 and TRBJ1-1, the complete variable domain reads DTGVSQNPRHKITKRGQNVTFRCDPISEHNRLYWYRQTLGQGPEFLTYFQNEAQLEKSRLLSDRFSAERPKGSFSTLEIQRTEQGDSAMYLCASSLGEGTEAFFGQGTRLTVV.

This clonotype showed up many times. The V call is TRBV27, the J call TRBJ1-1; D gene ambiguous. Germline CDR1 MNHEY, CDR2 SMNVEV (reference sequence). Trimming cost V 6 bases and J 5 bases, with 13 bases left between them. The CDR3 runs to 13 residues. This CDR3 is CASRKFEGTEAFF. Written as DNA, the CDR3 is TGTGCCAGCAGAAAGTTCGAAGGAACTGAAGCTTTCTTT.

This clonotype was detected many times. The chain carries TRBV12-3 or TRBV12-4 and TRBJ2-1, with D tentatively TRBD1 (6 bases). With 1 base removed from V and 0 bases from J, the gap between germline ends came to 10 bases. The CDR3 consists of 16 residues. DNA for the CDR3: TGTGCCAGCAGTTTAGTACAGGGAAGCTCCTACAATGAGCAGTTCTTC. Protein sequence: CASSLVQGSSYNEQFF.

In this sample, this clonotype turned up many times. This CDR3 reads CASSLTKGGYEQYV. The CDR3 DNA sequence: TGTGCCAGCTCCTTAACAAAGGGAGGATACGAGCAGTACGTC. The chain has TRBV18 and TRBJ2-7; D is perhaps TRBD2 (6 bases). V lost 6 bases and J lost 4, with 16 bases in between. The CDR3 sequence is 14 residues long. Germline loops: CDR1 KGHSH, CDR2 LQKENI.

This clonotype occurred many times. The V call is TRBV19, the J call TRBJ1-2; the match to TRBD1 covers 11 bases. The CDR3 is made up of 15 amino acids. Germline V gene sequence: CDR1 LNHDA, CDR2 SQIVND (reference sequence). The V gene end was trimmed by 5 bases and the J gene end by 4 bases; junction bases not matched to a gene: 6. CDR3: CASSPRTGGVYGYTF. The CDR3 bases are TGTGCCAGTAGTCCCCGGACAGGGGGCGTCTATGGCTACACCTTC. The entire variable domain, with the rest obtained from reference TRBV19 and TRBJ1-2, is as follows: DGGITQSPKYLFRKEGQNVTLSCEQNLNHDAMYWYRQDPGQGLRLIYYSQIVNDFQKGDIAEGYSVSREKKESFPLTVTSAQKNPTAFYLCASSPRTGGVYGYTFGSGTRLTVV.

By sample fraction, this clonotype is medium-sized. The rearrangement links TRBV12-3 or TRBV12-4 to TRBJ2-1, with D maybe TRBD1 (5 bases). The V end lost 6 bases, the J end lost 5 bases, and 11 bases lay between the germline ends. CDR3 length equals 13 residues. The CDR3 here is CASSPTANNEQFF. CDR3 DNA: TGTGCCAGCAGCCCGACAGCTAACAATGAGCAGTTCTTC.

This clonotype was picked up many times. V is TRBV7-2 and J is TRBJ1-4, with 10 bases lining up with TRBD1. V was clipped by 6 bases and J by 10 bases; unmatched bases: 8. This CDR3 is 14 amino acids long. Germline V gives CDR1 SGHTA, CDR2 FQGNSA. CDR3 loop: CASSMTGGSRKLFF. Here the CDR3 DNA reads TGTGCCAGCAGTATGACAGGGGGCTCAAGAAAACTGTTTTTT.

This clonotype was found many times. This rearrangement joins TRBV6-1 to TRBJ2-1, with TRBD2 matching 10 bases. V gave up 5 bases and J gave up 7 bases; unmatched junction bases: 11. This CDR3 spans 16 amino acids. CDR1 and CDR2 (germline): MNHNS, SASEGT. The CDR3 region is CASSSGGGMFVNEQFF. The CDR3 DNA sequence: TGTGCCAGCAGTAGCGGGGGGGGTATGTTTGTAAATGAGCAGTTCTTC.